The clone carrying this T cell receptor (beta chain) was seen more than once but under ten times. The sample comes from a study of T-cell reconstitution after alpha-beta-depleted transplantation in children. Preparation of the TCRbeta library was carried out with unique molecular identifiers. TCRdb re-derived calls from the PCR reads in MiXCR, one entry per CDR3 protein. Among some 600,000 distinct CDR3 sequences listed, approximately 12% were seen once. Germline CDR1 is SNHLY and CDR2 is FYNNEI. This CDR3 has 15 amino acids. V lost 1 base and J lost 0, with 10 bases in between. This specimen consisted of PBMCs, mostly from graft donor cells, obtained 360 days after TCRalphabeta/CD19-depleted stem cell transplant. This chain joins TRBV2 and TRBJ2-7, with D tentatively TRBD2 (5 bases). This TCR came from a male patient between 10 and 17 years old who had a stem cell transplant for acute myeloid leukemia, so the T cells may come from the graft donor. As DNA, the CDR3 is TGTGCCAGCAGTGAAGGGGCGGGTATCTCCTACGAGCAGTACTTC. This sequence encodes CASSEGAGISYEQYF.